This passage covers 22 T cell receptor beta chains from one sample sequenced in a study of control samples from healthy donors and cancer patients. Assay: immunoSEQ multiplex PCR; the TCRdb copy retains only in-frame clones and omits some. The sample yields 90,000 or so clones, less than 90% seen once. The sequencing sample was made of PBMCs. These receptors all come from a woman aged 50 to 60 with colorectal cancer.

This chain joins TRBV19 and TRBJ1-4; possibly TRBD1 for D (5 bases). This CDR3 region has 15 residues. The ends were cut back, 3 bases at V and 5 bases at J, with 13 bases in the middle. CDR1 and CDR2 (germline): LNHDA, SQIVND (reference sequence). The CDR3 DNA sequence: TGTGCCAGTAGTATCAGTGAGACAGAGAATGAAAAACTGTTTTTT. As protein: CASSISETENEKLFF.

The chain joins TRBV9 to TRBJ1-5, with TRBD1 matching over 8 bases. V shed 1 base, J shed 4 bases, and the junction held 4 bases outside the gene matches. The CDR3 contains 15 residues. From germline, CDR1 is SGDLS and CDR2 YYNGEE. CDR3: CASSVSGGLNQPQHF. The CDR3 coding sequence is TGTGCCAGCAGCGTATCAGGGGGCCTTAATCAGCCCCAGCATTTT. Full variable domain (remainder filled in from reference TRBV9 and TRBJ1-5): DSGVTQTPKHLITATGQRVTLRCSPRSGDLSVYWYQQSLDQGLQFLIQYYNGEERAKGNILERFSAQQFPDLHSELNLSSLELGDSALYFCASSVSGGLNQPQHFGDGTRLSIL.

The chain combines TRBV7-9 with TRBJ1-6; the match to TRBD1 covers 9 bases. This CDR3 region has 18 residues. Germline trimming cut 4 bases from V and 4 bases from J; bases unmatched to any gene: 11. Germline V gene sequence: CDR1 SEHNR, CDR2 FQNEAQ (reference sequence). The CDR3: CASSSGVHRGRYNSPLHF. The CDR3 DNA reads as TGTGCCAGCAGCTCCGGTGTCCACAGGGGGCGGTATAATTCACCCCTCCACTTT.

This clone has just a few counts. The chain couples TRBV28 to TRBJ2-7, with no clear D. This CDR3 contains 13 residues. Trimming removed 3 bases from V and 6 bases from J, with 12 bases in between. CDR1 is MDHEN, CDR2 SYDVKM, per germline. CDR3 coding DNA: TGTGCCAGCAGTTTTAATCCGGGTCTCGAGCAGTACGTC. Translation gives CASSFNPGLEQYV.

V and J are TRBV28 and TRBJ1-5; possibly TRBD1 for D (5 bases). Between the trimmed V and J ends, which lost 5 bases and 1 base, there was a span of 15 bases. The CDR3 runs 16 residues. CDR1 is MDHEN, CDR2 SYDVKM, per germline. CDR3 nucleotides: TGTGCCAGCAGTGACATCGGGGGTGGAAGCAATCAGCCCCAGCATTTT. Encoded protein: CASSDIGGGSNQPQHF.

In its sample, this clone was seen a few times. This CDR3 is also generated by other DNA sequences in the sample. CDR3 coding DNA: TGTGCCAGCAGTGACTCGAGTGGGGGGGCCACAGATACGCAGTATTTT. It yields the protein CASSDSSGGATDTQYF. The genes are TRBV6-4 and TRBJ2-3, with D perhaps matching TRBD2 (7 bases). CDR3 length equals 16 residues. CDR1 MRHNA and CDR2 SNTAGT come from the germline V gene. Trimming cost V 0 bases and J 2 bases, with 12 bases left between them.

The J gene is TRBJ2-4, the V gene TRBV4-3, with D hard to call. The CDR3 consists of 15 residues. Germline CDR1 and CDR2: LGHNA and YSLEER. V lost 1 base and J lost 0, with 7 bases in between. CDR3 sequence: CASSQAWGAKNIQYF. The DNA for the CDR3 is TGCGCCAGCAGCCAAGCATGGGGAGCCAAAAACATTCAGTACTTC.

This rearrangement joins TRBV10-3 to TRBJ1-5, with D possibly TRBD1 on 6 matching bases. Per germline, CDR1 ENHRY and CDR2 SYGVKD. This CDR3 is 15 amino acids long. The V end lost 0 bases, the J end lost 6 bases, and 12 bases lay between the germline ends. The CDR3 reads CAISESRGRGQPQHF. CDR3 sequence (DNA): TGTGCCATCAGTGAGTCTCGGGGGCGCGGTCAGCCCCAGCATTTT.

J is TRBJ1-5 and V is TRBV28, with a weak D call TRBD1 (6 bases). V was cut by 5 bases and J by 2 bases, with 10 bases left in between. Germline CDR1 MDHEN, CDR2 SYDVKM. The CDR3 consists of 14 residues. The CDR3 loop is CASSQGGRNQPQHF. DNA for the CDR3: TGTGCCAGCAGTCAAGGGGGACGCAATCAGCCCCAGCATTTT.

This clone was counted once. Other DNA sequences of this sample code for an identical CDR3. This rearrangement joins TRBV7-2 to TRBJ1-2; the D gene is possibly TRBD1 (5 bases). V was clipped by 1 base and J by 7 bases, with 13 bases between them. CDR3 length: 14 residues. CDR1 is SGHTA, CDR2 FQGNSA, per germline. This CDR3 is CASSLVGDGGGYTF. The CDR3 nucleotides read TGTGCCAGCAGCTTAGTAGGGGACGGGGGTGGCTACACCTTC. The whole variable domain, remainder taken from reference TRBV7-2 and TRBJ1-2, is GAGVSQSPSNKVTEKGKDVELRCDPISGHTALYWYRQSLGQGLEFLIYFQGNSAPDKSGLPSDRFSAERTGGSVSTLTIQRTQQEDSAVYLCASSLVGDGGGYTFGSGTRLTVV.

This clone occurred once. The chain recombines TRBV27 with TRBJ2-5; TRBD1 is a possible D gene (6 bases). The CDR3 consists of 15 residues. V was shortened by 4 bases and J by 4 bases, with 16 bases between the two germline ends. CDR1 MNHEY and CDR2 SMNVEV come from the germline V gene (reference sequence). CDR3 protein: CASSSKHRVGETQYF. CDR3 sequence (DNA): TGTGCCAGCAGTTCCAAACACAGGGTAGGAGAGACCCAGTACTTC.

The CDR3 sequence: CASSEFVWGPNEKLFF. The CDR3 DNA sequence: TGTGCCAGCAGTGAATTTGTTTGGGGCCCTAATGAAAAACTGTTTTTT. This chain uses TRBV6-1 with TRBJ1-4, with D possibly matching TRBD1 (5 bases). Looked up from germline, CDR1 is MNHNS and CDR2 is SASEGT. The CDR3 totals 16 residues. V was pared by 2 bases and J by 3 bases, with 13 bases between.

V usage is TRBV6-5 and J usage is TRBJ1-5; D gene unclear. Per the germline V gene, CDR1 is MNHEY and CDR2 is SVGAGI. CDR3 size: 14 residues. Between the trimmed V and J ends, which lost 6 bases and 5 bases, there was a span of 14 bases. This CDR3 is CASRHGREDQPQHF. CDR3 coding DNA: TGTGCCAGCAGGCATGGGAGGGAGGATCAGCCCCAGCATTTT.

This chain connects TRBV28 to TRBJ2-5, with D uncertain. The CDR3 has 14 residues. V was clipped by 5 bases and J by 4 bases, with 14 bases between them. The germline CDR1 and CDR2 sequences are MDHEN and SYDVKM. DNA for the CDR3: TGTGCCAGCAGTCTAAAACCAAGCGCAGAGACCCAGTACTTC. It yields the protein CASSLKPSAETQYF.

This chain uses TRBV5-1 with TRBJ2-1; possibly TRBD2 for D (6 bases). CDR1 SGHRS and CDR2 YFSETQ come from the germline V gene. The CDR3 is 15 amino acids. V was clipped by 8 bases and J by 0 bases, with 15 bases between them. CDR3 amino acids: CASADYRSSYNEQFF. In nucleotides, the CDR3 is TGCGCCAGTGCGGACTACAGAAGCTCCTACAATGAGCAGTTCTTC.

This chain joins TRBV7-8 and TRBJ1-5, with unresolved D. Trimming pared 6 bases from V and 0 bases from J, leaving 15 bases between. CDR1 and CDR2 from the germline V gene are SGHVS and FQNEAQ. This CDR3 has 16 residues. This chain's CDR3 is CASRADLSDSNQPQHF. CDR3 DNA sequence: TGTGCCAGCAGGGCCGACCTTAGTGATAGCAATCAGCCCCAGCATTTT.

The chain has TRBV30 and TRBJ1-3, with 7 bases that match TRBD1. V trimming: 3 bases; J trimming: 7 bases; junction bases outside the gene matches: 12. The CDR3 length is 15 residues. Germline V gene sequence: CDR1 GTSNPN, CDR2 SVGIG (reference sequence). CDR3 DNA: TGTGCCTGGAGAAAAGGAACAGGGGAGAGGAACACCATATATTTT. As protein: CAWRKGTGERNTIYF.

V and J are TRBV10-3 and TRBJ2-3; tentatively, D is TRBD1 (6 bases). Per the germline V gene, CDR1 is ENHRY and CDR2 is SYGVKD. This CDR3 is 17 amino acids long. Trimming cost V 6 bases and J 1 base, with 20 bases left between them. Written as DNA, the CDR3 is TGTGCCATCAGCGACTCAACCGTACAGGGACGCACAGATACGCAGTATTTT. Protein: CAISDSTVQGRTDTQYF.

The V call is TRBV5-1, the J call TRBJ1-3; 7 positions match TRBD1. The germline CDR1 and CDR2 sequences are SGHRS and YFSETQ. This CDR3 is built from 14 residues. V lost 5 bases, J lost 4 bases, and 6 bases stayed unmatched. The CDR3 here is CASSPPGQGNTIYF. In DNA form, the CDR3 reads TGCGCCAGCAGTCCCCCGGGACAGGGAAACACCATATATTTT.

The rearrangement uses TRBV10-3 and TRBJ2-7, with 10 positions matching TRBD1. V gave up 10 bases and J gave up 5 bases; unmatched junction bases: 11. Germline-derived CDR1 and CDR2 are ENHRY and SYGVKD. The length of the CDR3 is 14 residues. CDR3: CATAPTGGSDEQYV. CDR3 DNA: TGTGCCACTGCACCGACAGGGGGCTCGGACGAGCAGTACGTC.

The chain couples TRBV19 to TRBJ2-1; 13 nucleotides match TRBD2. The CDR3 consists of 18 residues. V gave up 5 bases and J gave up 2 bases; unmatched junction bases: 9. Germline V gene lookup returns CDR1 LNHDA and CDR2 SQIVND (reference sequence). The DNA for the CDR3 is TGTGCCAGTAGTCGCGGGGGACTAGCGGGGACACCCTACAATGAGCAGTTCTTC. Its translation is CASSRGGLAGTPYNEQFF.

The rearrangement uses TRBV21-1 and TRBJ2-5; no DNA check was done on the table's D call, TRBD2. TRBV21-1 is a pseudogene. The CDR3 runs 16 residues. Written as DNA, the CDR3 is TGTGCCAGCAGAATAACGGGACTAGCGGTCCAAGAGACCCAGTACTTC. As protein: CASRITGLAVQETQYF.